These 8 T cell receptor beta chains were sequenced from one sample in a study of cytomegalovirus exposure and HLA in healthy donors. The PCR made use of 60 Vbeta and 13 Jbeta primers. Assay used: immunoSEQ multiplex PCR; TCRdb lists only in-frame clones, some missing. The repertoire table contains some 80,000 clones. The sample taken for sequencing was PBMCs. The receptors stem from a middle-aged man in good health and CMV-seropositive.

The V gene is TRBV9, the J gene TRBJ2-7; possible D gene TRBD2, 6 bases. V lost 4 bases and J lost 2, with 19 bases in between. Germline CDR1 reads SGDLS; CDR2 reads YYNGEE. The CDR3 consists of 16 residues. The DNA of the CDR3 is TGTGCCAGCAGCAGAGGGGAGGCCTCCTTGGCCTACGAGCAGTACTTC. Amino acid sequence: CASSRGEASLAYEQYF.

J is TRBJ2-1 and V is TRBV9; 9 positions match TRBD2. CDR1 SGDLS and CDR2 YYNGEE come from the germline V gene. V lost 2 bases and J lost 0; bases outside the gene matches: 0. This CDR3 has 15 amino acids. The CDR3 loop reads CASSVSGSSYNEQFF. In DNA form, the CDR3 reads TGTGCCAGCAGCGTTAGCGGGAGCTCCTACAATGAGCAGTTCTTC.

V and J are TRBV5-4 and TRBJ1-1, with TRBD1 as a possible D gene (6 bases). Per the germline V gene, CDR1 is SGHNT and CDR2 is YYREEE (reference sequence). V lost 4 bases and J lost 0, with 10 bases in between. The CDR3 extends over 14 amino acids. The CDR3 DNA reads TGTGCCAGCAGCGTGGACAGTATGAACACTGAAGCTTTCTTT. This encodes CASSVDSMNTEAFF.

The chain uses TRBV5-4 and TRBJ2-7, with D possibly TRBD1 on 6 matching bases. This CDR3 is 15 amino acids long. Germline CDR1 and CDR2: SGHNT and YYREEE (reference sequence). Trimming removed 5 bases from V and 3 bases from J, with 18 bases in between. This CDR3 reads CASSPPGQMVYEQYF. The CDR3 DNA follows: TGTGCCAGCAGTCCGCCGGGACAAATGGTCTACGAGCAGTACTTC.

The chain joins TRBV9 to TRBJ2-6; a weak D match, TRBD1 (5 bases). The V end was cut by 4 bases, the J end by 1 base, with 15 bases between. The germline gives CDR1 SGDLS, CDR2 YYNGEE. This CDR3 has 17 amino acids. The CDR3 nucleotides read TGTGCCAGCAGCCCAAAACGACAGATTTCTGGGGCCAACGTCCTGACTTTC. Its protein product is CASSPKRQISGANVLTF.

The chain links TRBV5-6 to TRBJ1-3; D is unclear. The CDR3 length is 14 residues. Trimming shortened V by 6 bases and J by 0 bases, and 10 bases separated the two germline ends. Germline V gene data show CDR1 as SGHDT and CDR2 as YYEEEE. The CDR3 coding sequence is TGTGCCAGCACCCGGGAGTACTCTGGAAACACCATATATTTT. Its protein is CASTREYSGNTIYF.

This chain joins TRBV21-1 and TRBJ2-7; the table gives TRBD2 as D, unverified against the DNA. TRBV21-1 is reported as a pseudogene. This CDR3 has 12 residues. CDR3: CASSKRACEQYV. The DNA for the CDR3 is TGTGCCAGCAGCAAGAGGGCCTGCGAGCAGTACGTC.

The CDR3 sequence: CASSQGTGSSEKLFF. CDR3 coding DNA: TGCGCCAGCAGCCAAGGAACAGGGTCTAGTGAAAAACTGTTTTTT. The chain carries TRBV4-1 and TRBJ1-4; possibly TRBD1 for D (6 bases). The CDR3 is 15 amino acids. Between the trimmed V and J ends, which lost 1 base and 7 bases, there was a span of 13 bases. The germline V gene has CDR1 MGHRA and CDR2 YSYEKL.